Detailed here is one T cell receptor (beta chain). This sample is part of a study of response to subunit inactivated influenza vaccine. TCRdb redid the calling of the RT-PCR reads with MiXCR, one entry per CDR3 protein. This sample has roughly 700,000 distinct CDR3 sequences, with 14% found just once. Germline V lookup: CDR1 SGHVS, CDR2 FQNEAQ. V was pared by 3 bases and J by 4 bases, with 7 bases between. This CDR3 region has 13 residues. This material consisted of PBMCs from blood, taken 14 to 15 days before vaccination. The genes are TRBV7-8 and TRBJ1-5; D is undetermined. The receptor comes from a man in his forties or fifties who received an inactivated influenza vaccine. DNA of the CDR3: TGTGCCAGCAGCTTCGAGCGGAATCAGCCCCAGCATTTT. Residues: CASSFERNQPQHF.